Sequencing of this TCR beta chain was carried out in a study of cytomegalovirus exposure and HLA in healthy donors (dated by TCRdb to the late 2010s). Regarding the research as a whole: An earlier analysis of roughly 630 of the donors reported roughly 270 Gb of sequence data and around 110 million unique TCR beta sequences from approximately 180 million T cells. An early release covering 550 to 650 HLA-typed donors comprised roughly 300 gigabases of sequencing data and roughly 85 million unique TCR sequences. Among the roughly 400 genotyped donors, approximately 76% belonged to the genetic ancestry cluster associated with self-reported Caucasian donors. The study aimed to test whether cataloging public T cell receptors could reveal signatures of past pathogen exposure. The study used immunosequencing to profile the T cell repertoires of hundreds of subjects and linked those repertoires to cytomegalovirus serostatus. In addition to the first cohort of 666 subjects, a separate validation cohort of 130 or so different subjects was used. To predict cytomegalovirus infection status, the study brought together high-throughput TCR immunosequencing, statistical association of individual TCRs with disease status, and machine learning. To study patterns of TCR occurrence, a later analysis re-analyzed previously published TCR beta repertoires from around 700 donors and added high-resolution HLA genotyping. Rather than using new phenotypic data, the later analysis identified candidate immune exposures from TCR beta sequences and from how often those sequences occurred across donors. To decide whether each TCR beta V gene segment behaved as functional or pseudogenic, an earlier analysis of some 600 of the donors relied on high-throughput TCR beta sequencing. Donor age, sex, ethnicity and CMV serostatus were compiled alongside the repertoire data. A later genetic analysis used genome-wide SNP genotypes for about 65% of the 666 donors, treating that subset as a discovery cohort. All discovery cohort repertoires had been generated using a single sequencing platform. HLA typing included class I and class II loci at four-digit resolution. The number of donors typed differed by locus, with about 629-640 for A, B, C, DRB1 and DQB1, roughly 520 for DQA1, approximately 570 for DPA1, and under 490 for DPB1. Several DR-DQ haplotypes were handled as single units for association and clustering, since linkage in the cohort was strong. Among a few hundred genotyped donors of the cohort, an average of about 240,000 unique TCR beta nucleotide sequences were sequenced per donor, 15% to 20% of them non-productive. The investigation overall reported the following: Because counts were too low, seventeen rarely observed V segments, including chromosome 9 orphons, were left out of the earlier analysis of a few hundred of the donors. In a later analysis, most CMV-associated TCR beta chains were found to appear HLA-restricted, with HLA associations seemingly driven largely by CMV exposure. In vitro tests confirmed that a few of the cytomegalovirus-associated TCR beta chains recognize cytomegalovirus antigens. In a later analysis, HLA-associated TCR beta chains were found to be more clonally expanded and to have lower generation probabilities than equally common non-associated chains. A later analysis associated 16,951 TCR beta sequences with specific HLA alleles at a false discovery rate of 0.05. According to a later analysis, TCR association rates differed among HLA loci, with DRB1 alleles showing the most associated TCRs and HLA-C alleles showing the fewest. CMV serostatus was the only immune exposure information available for the cohort. A cluster of highly shared sequence variants was judged likely to represent a technical artifact of the sequencing pipeline. Cytomegalovirus status was reported to be diagnosed by the classifier with high specificity and sensitivity in both the original and validation cohorts. It was suggested by the authors that the approach could potentially be generalized to other disease states and immunological phenotypes. A further reported finding was that TCR beta sequences accurately predicted the HLA-A and HLA-B alleles for most subjects in the first cohort. Assigning TCR associations to individual alleles was difficult when HLA alleles, especially DR and DQ, strongly co-occurred. Linkage disequilibrium might explain the correlated functional status among segregating V segments, but an unknown experimental factor could not be ruled out. In a later genetic analysis, fewer N-insertions in productive TCRs were reported among donors in an Asian-associated ancestry cluster than the approximately 630-donor mean. Roughly uniform sequencing depth across donors was assumed in presence/absence analyses, although this assumption may not hold. Some IMGT-functional V segments, including TRBV6-2 and TRBV6-3, could not be distinguished by the 87-base-pair reads and were therefore excluded. Most TCR sequences were observed very rarely across donors, whereas some public TCRs were present in many individuals. V-gene and J-gene trimming of TCR beta chains was associated with a missense DCLRE1C variant in a later genetic analysis, and the association was replicated in an independent cohort. The study listed approximately 150 TCR beta chains as associated with cytomegalovirus. A later analysis reported that several top co-occurrence clusters appeared linked to parvovirus B19, influenza, CMV and Epstein-Barr virus. Because HLA typing was unavailable for some donors at each locus, only the typed subset was used in association tests. Broadly in line with IMGT annotations, most TCR beta V segments showed up in productive rearrangements about 87% or about 30% of the time in an earlier analysis of about 500 of the donors. This cohort had only TCR beta chains sequenced, and the lack of alpha or paired-chain data limited which features could be detected.

About this clone itself: Its antigen is still unknown. No base qualities exist here, and no much larger clone lies one base off it.

Library preparation used the immunoSEQ multiplex PCR assay. For the multiplex PCR, a mixture combining 60 forward primers for TCR Vbeta segments and 13 reverse primers for TCR Jbeta segments was used. The CDR3 region of rearranged TCR beta genes was amplified from genomic DNA with a multiplex PCR assay. The amplified TCR beta libraries were sequenced on the Illumina HiSeq System as 87-base-pair reads. The authors' pipeline ran thus. A later analysis tallied tens of millions of unique TCR beta chains across the 666 repertoires, and around 12 million of those chains were shared by two or more donors. To remove PCR and sequencing errors, raw reads were error-corrected and collapsed into unique sequences using a nearest-neighbor algorithm that merged closely related sequences. To assign V, D and J gene segments, CDR3 sequences were aligned to IMGT reference sequences. For a sequence to be retained, at least a six-nucleotide match to both a V gene segment and a J gene segment was required. A rearrangement counted as productive if the CDR3 had no stop codons and remained in frame with V and J, and every other rearrangement counted as non-productive. Following IMGT convention, CDR3 was defined as the stretch from the second conserved V-encoded cysteine to the conserved J-encoded phenylalanine. Sequences without an unambiguous match to a single V gene segment were excluded from the earlier analysis of several hundred of the donors. An earlier analysis of a few hundred of the donors classified V segments as functional when productive rearrangements were above 56.7% and as segregating when the standard deviation between donors was above 5%. A statistical classification framework was developed to diagnose cytomegalovirus status using the catalog of TCR beta chain sequences. V and J gene assignment, in a later analysis, came from comparing TCR nucleotide sequences with IMGT/GENE-DB human TR gene sequences. Using the TCRdist pipeline, a later analysis assigned CDR3 sequences along with most-parsimonious VDJ recombination scenarios. In a later analysis, each TCR beta chain was defined by its CDR3 amino acid sequence together with its V-gene family, and reads lacking a unique V-gene family were excluded. A later analysis removed 592 highly shared, low-generation-probability nucleotide sequences to deal with suspected cross-contamination and a sequencing artifact. A later analysis calculated a clonal expansion index for each public chain from normalized within-repertoire ranks of inferred template counts. A later analysis computed generation probabilities with a VDJ recombination model fitted to out-of-frame rearrangements, and checked the results against IGoR. A later analysis scored TCR-TCR, TCR-HLA and TCR-CMV co-occurrence with hypergeometric tests, applying a repertoire-size bias correction to TCR pairs. A later analysis estimated false discovery rates by permuting HLA or CMV assignments 20 times. A later analysis grouped co-occurring TCRs with DBSCAN, adding TCRdist sequence similarity when clustering within HLA-allele-positive subsets. Co-occurrence clustering excluded repertoires with fewer than 30,000 or more than 120,000 public chains, plus five with anomalous nucleotide sharing. TCRdb limited this immuneACCESS table to in-frame rearrangements with V and J called. A share of clones is missing; checked studies link under half to unresolved V genes, and the rest is unexplained. Clone size and the V and J calls come from that table; the DNA yielded D and trimming. The sample table records some 200,000 clones; 60% to 80% of these occur just once. The ten largest account for just under 3% of the sample.

The cohort consisted of more than 650 healthy bone marrow donors. Cohort members were all nominally healthy when sampled, although unrecorded immune exposures were likely present. The donor tested CMV seronegative, placing the donor among the 300 to 450 seronegative members of the cohort. A peripheral blood sample was provided by each donor, and peripheral blood mononuclear cells were used for TCR beta sequencing. Genomic DNA extraction from the blood cell samples was performed with the Qiagen DNeasy Blood Extraction Kit. The germline ends are 10 bases apart after V is trimmed by 4 bases and J by 2 bases. CDR1 and CDR2 are read off the germline V gene as ENHRY and SYGVKD. The CDR3 goes from the cysteine to the phenylalanine over 14 residues. Kept here is only the CDR3 DNA, which spans 42 bases and is read in frame from base 1.

This sequence uses TRBV10-3 and TRBJ2-3, with TRBD2 tentatively as D gene (5 bases match). The source of this sequence is a woman in her thirties in good health and CMV-seronegative. Sequencing input: PBMCs. CDR3 loop: CAISGAGPTDTQYF. The DNA sequence follows: TGTGCCATCAGTGGGGCGGGCCCCACAGATACGCAGTATTTT.